Listed below are T cell receptor beta chains from one sample, sequenced in a study of blood T cell repertoires in COVID-19. TCRdb's copy holds only in-frame clones and misses some; the assay was immunoSEQ multiplex PCR. The sample holds approximately 260,000 clones; 85% to 95% are singletons and the top ten take approximately 2%. Sequencing used PBMCs or T cells enriched from blood (not recorded which). The receptor source for this set is a young woman who had recovered from COVID-19. The CDR3 runs from the conserved cysteine through the conserved F or W. Each record gives: clone size, J gene, V gene, CDR3 protein. Not all rows give a size; the values are once, few, many and, for expanded clones, a class.

once | TRBJ1-1 | TRBV6-5 | CASSYSTQGLNTEAFF
NA | TRBJ1-2 | TRBV18 | CASSPRGQGGYTF
once | TRBJ1-2 | TRBV9 | CASSVASGQGRYGYTF
NA | TRBJ2-7 | TRBV12-3/TRBV12-4 | CASSLAGDNEQYF
NA | TRBJ2-3 | TRBV9 | CASNPTPISTDTQYF
NA | TRBJ1-6 | TRBV6-5 | CASSGNRGSRTLHF
NA | TRBJ2-7 | TRBV6-1 | CASSEETSGSHEQYF
once | TRBJ2-2 | TRBV11-2 | CASSRDRLAGELFF
NA | TRBJ1-5 | TRBV3-1/TRBV3-2 | CASSFLGHQPQHF
NA | TRBJ2-5 | TRBV29-1 | CSVLGAGGTETQYF
NA | TRBJ1-2 | TRBV4-1 | CASSQDRQGATGYTF
once | TRBJ1-1 | TRBV28 | CASSRDFELLAFF
few | TRBJ1-6 | TRBV2 | CASSKDSSGVGSPLHF
NA | TRBJ1-5 | TRBV6-2/TRBV6-3 | CASSTVRGPRPNQPQHF
NA | TRBJ2-2 | TRBV5-4 | CASSLARANTGELFF
once | TRBJ2-1 | TRBV5-1 | CASSLLREGFYNEQFF
NA | TRBJ1-1 | TRBV3-1/TRBV3-2 | CASTPGLSNTEAFF
NA | TRBJ1-2 | TRBV9 | CASSVADDRVNYGYTF
NA | TRBJ2-1 | TRBV4-2 | CASSQEGLAENEQFF
NA | TRBJ1-1 | TRBV5-5 | CASSLVGRSTEAFF
NA | TRBJ1-1 | TRBV11-2 | CASSSPGGVNTEAFF
NA | TRBJ1-6 | TRBV27 | CASSLQPESPLHF
NA | TRBJ1-2 | TRBV24-1 | CATSDSQGGIYGYTF
NA | TRBJ1-2 | TRBV10-3 | CATNLDRDNYGYTF
NA | TRBJ1-1 | TRBV6-4 | CASSEGHLNTEAFF
NA | TRBJ2-1 | TRBV7-9 | CASSLDKQFF
once | TRBJ1-3 | TRBV19 | CASFGLGTDNTIYF
NA | TRBJ1-2 | TRBV6-5 | CASSSRGRYGYTF
once | TRBJ2-7 | TRBV15 | CATSREKGISYEQYF
NA | TRBJ2-5 | TRBV9 | CASSVEASGRVETQYF
NA | TRBJ1-2 | TRBV7-8 | CASSRHRGDGYTF